The T cell receptor beta chain described here comes from a study of OX40 agonist ivuxolimab in advanced cancers. Study as a whole: There were three patients with partial responses, one having hepatocellular carcinoma and two cutaneous melanoma.

Autoimmune disease history or systemic immunosuppression led to patients being barred. Blood samples were obtained at baseline, cycle 4 day 1, and cycle 7 day 1. The V end was cut by 0 bases, the J end by 7 bases, with 13 bases between. The germline V gene encodes CDR1 MGHRA and CDR2 YSYEKL. The CDR3 contains 15 residues. The protocol was immunoSEQ multiplex PCR, while the TCRdb copy is restricted to in-frame clones and leaves out a portion. The sample has approximately 70,000 clones; approximately 94% are singletons. The sample consisted of CD4+ or CD8+ T cells sorted from blood, taken in a trial of the OX40 agonist ivuxolimab. The J gene is TRBJ2-1, the V gene TRBV4-1; D might be TRBD1 or TRBD2, each matching 5 bases. This receptor was taken from an adult with an advanced solid tumor such as melanoma, head and neck, liver or kidney cancer. For the CDR3, the DNA is TGCGCCAGCAGCCAAGAGAGAGGGACCCGGAATGAGCAGTTCTTC. It yields the protein CASSQERGTRNEQFF.